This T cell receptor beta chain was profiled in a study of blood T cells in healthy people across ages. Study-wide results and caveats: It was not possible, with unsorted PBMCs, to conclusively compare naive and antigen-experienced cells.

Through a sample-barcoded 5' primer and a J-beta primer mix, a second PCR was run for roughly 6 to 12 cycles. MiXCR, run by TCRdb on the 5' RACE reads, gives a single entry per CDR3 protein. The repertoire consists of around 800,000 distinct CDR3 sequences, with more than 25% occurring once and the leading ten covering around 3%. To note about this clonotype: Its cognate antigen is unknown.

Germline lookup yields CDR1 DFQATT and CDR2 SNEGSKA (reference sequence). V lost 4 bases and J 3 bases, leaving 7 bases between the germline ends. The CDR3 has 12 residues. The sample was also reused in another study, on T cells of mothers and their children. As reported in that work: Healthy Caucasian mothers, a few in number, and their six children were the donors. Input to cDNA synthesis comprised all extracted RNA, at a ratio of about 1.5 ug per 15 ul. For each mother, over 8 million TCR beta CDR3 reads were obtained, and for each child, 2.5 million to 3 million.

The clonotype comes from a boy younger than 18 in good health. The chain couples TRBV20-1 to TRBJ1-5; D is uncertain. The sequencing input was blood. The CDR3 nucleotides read TGCAGTGCTAAAGTCCCCAATCAGCCCCAGCATTTT. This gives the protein CSAKVPNQPQHF.